This is a list of T cell receptor beta chains from one sample in a study of T cells after yellow fever vaccination. TCRdb called the 5' RACE reads again in MiXCR, with one record for every CDR3 protein. The data contain some 560,000 distinct CDR3 sequences, 17% of them seen just once; the ten biggest clones take up approximately 15%. The sequenced sample was PBMCs, obtained less than 6 days after the first yellow fever vaccination. The source of these receptors is a young man who received the YFV17D yellow fever vaccine. Each CDR3 is given with its conserved first and last residue. D genes are given only for firm matches. Only some rows state a clone size, as once, few, many or a class for expanded clones.

CSATGLGVSEQYF	TGCAGTGCTACAGGGTTGGGGGTGAGCGAGCAGTACTTC	NA	TRBV20-1	TRBJ2-7	NA
CASSLGRRVRGYEQYF	TGTGCCAGCAGCTTGGGCCGCAGGGTTCGTGGGTACGAGCAGTACTTC	few	TRBV5-5	TRBJ2-7	NA
CASSIPQGGAADTQYF	TGTGCCAGCAGCATCCCCCAGGGAGGCGCGGCAGATACGCAGTATTTT	few	TRBV7-9	TRBJ2-3	NA
CASSADGSNTGELFF	TGTGCCAGCAGCGCGGACGGATCGAACACCGGGGAGCTGTTTTTT	few	TRBV7-9	TRBJ2-2	NA
CASSPREELFF	TGCGCCAGCAGCCCTCGCGAGGAGCTTTTCTTT	many	TRBV4-1	TRBJ1-1	NA
CASSFASGANVLTF	TGTGCCAGCAGTTTTGCCTCTGGGGCCAACGTCCTGACTTTC	NA	TRBV12-3/TRBV12-4	TRBJ2-6	NA
CASSYQLVPDEQFF	TGTGCCAGCAGTTACCAGCTGGTCCCGGATGAGCAGTTCTTC	NA	TRBV6-5	TRBJ2-1	NA
CAWLGQPYEQYF	TGTGCCTGGCTCGGACAGCCCTACGAGCAGTACTTC	NA	TRBV30	TRBJ2-7	NA
CSASSGAYNEQFF	TGCAGTGCTTCTAGCGGGGCCTACAATGAGCAGTTCTTC	few	TRBV20-1	TRBJ2-1	TRBD2
CASSQEPRQPQHF	TGTGCCAGCAGCCAAGAGCCCCGGCAGCCCCAGCATTTT	NA	TRBV14	TRBJ1-5	NA
CASTSSTAAIHQPQHF	TGTGCCAGCACCTCCTCCACGGCAGCTATCCATCAGCCCCAGCATTTT	few	TRBV7-2	TRBJ1-5	NA
CASSPGQGAPFEQYF	TGTGCCAGCAGCCCCGGACAGGGGGCCCCGTTTGAGCAGTACTTC	NA	TRBV7-7	TRBJ2-7	TRBD1
CASSPVATYEQYF	TGTGCCAGCTCACCAGTAGCCACCTACGAGCAGTACTTC	few	TRBV18	TRBJ2-7	NA
CASLRRWGATQETQYF	TGTGCCAGCCTCCGACGGTGGGGGGCAACCCAAGAGACCCAGTACTTC	few	TRBV7-8	TRBJ2-5	NA
CASSDGTDYSPLHF	TGTGCCAGCAGTGACGGGACGGATTACTCGCCCCTCCACTTT	many	TRBV5-6	TRBJ1-6	NA
CASSLEQAATEAFF	TGTGCCAGCAGCTTAGAACAGGCGGCCACTGAAGCTTTCTTT	once	TRBV7-9	TRBJ1-1	NA
CASSLTNTEAFF	TGCGCCAGCAGCTTAACGAACACTGAAGCTTTCTTT	many	TRBV5-1	TRBJ1-1	NA
CASSLGPTGEQFF	TGTGCCAGCAGCTTAGGCCCGACAGGAGAGCAGTTCTTC	NA	TRBV7-3	TRBJ2-1	NA
CSATSASYNEQFF	TGCAGTGCTACTAGCGCCTCCTACAATGAGCAGTTCTTC	few	TRBV20-1	TRBJ2-1	NA
CASSLDRQITEAFF	TGTGCCAGCAGCTTGGACCGTCAGATTACTGAAGCTTTCTTT	NA	TRBV7-9	TRBJ1-1	NA
CASRDLFTDTQYF	TGTGCCAGCAGGGATTTATTCACAGATACGCAGTATTTT	few	TRBV28	TRBJ2-3	NA
CASSLDTGRETQYF	TGTGCCAGCAGCTTAGATACAGGGAGGGAGACCCAGTACTTC	NA	TRBV7-9	TRBJ2-5	NA
CASSRGSLRGMGNEQFF	TGCGCCAGCAGCCGAGGTTCTTTACGGGGGATGGGGAATGAGCAGTTCTTC	few	TRBV5-1	TRBJ2-1	NA
CASSPDLGRNTVAFF	TGTGCCAGCAGCCCAGACCTGGGGAGGAACACTGTAGCTTTCTTT	NA	TRBV5-5	TRBJ1-1	NA
CASSEGLVGNTIYF	TGTGCCAGCTCGGAAGGGCTCGTCGGAAACACCATATATTTT	NA	TRBV6-1	TRBJ1-3	NA
CASSHRGNGYTF	TGCGCCAGCAGCCACAGGGGAAATGGCTACACCTTC	NA	TRBV4-3	TRBJ1-2	NA
CASAQGASQPQHF	TGTGCCAGCGCGCAGGGGGCCAGTCAGCCCCAGCATTTT	NA	TRBV6-1	TRBJ1-5	TRBD1
CASSLPPPASGVGYF	TGTGCCAGCAGTTTACCCCCGCCCGCTAGCGGGGTGGGGTATTTT	NA	TRBV27	TRBJ2-3	TRBD2
CSASTGWANQPQHF	TGCAGTGCTTCGACAGGGTGGGCCAATCAGCCCCAGCATTTT	NA	TRBV20-1	TRBJ1-5	TRBD1
CASSYSDRGGETQYF	TGTGCCAGCAGTTACTCGGACAGGGGGGGAGAGACCCAGTACTTC	few	TRBV6-5	TRBJ2-5	TRBD1
CASSRTGEQPQHF	TGTGCCAGCAGCAGGACAGGGGAACAGCCCCAGCATTTT	NA	TRBV3-1	TRBJ1-5	TRBD1
CASSASTGNNQPQHF	TGCGCCAGCAGCGCCTCTACAGGAAACAATCAGCCCCAGCATTTT	NA	TRBV5-1	TRBJ1-5	NA
CASSSQNIQYF	TGTGCCAGCAGTTCCCAAAACATTCAGTACTTC	NA	TRBV28	TRBJ2-4	NA
CASKVEGKGGIPEAFF	TGTGCCAGCAAGGTAGAGGGAAAAGGGGGGATCCCTGAAGCTTTCTTT	NA	TRBV6-1	TRBJ1-1	NA
CASSFKGSGELFF	TGCGCCAGCAGCTTCAAGGGTTCCGGGGAGCTGTTTTTT	NA	TRBV5-1	TRBJ2-2	NA
CASSPPGAWNEQFF	TGTGCCAGCAGCCCCCCAGGGGCTTGGAATGAGCAGTTCTTC	NA	TRBV3-1	TRBJ2-1	NA
CASSLGQGILTGNTIYF	TGTGCCAGCAGCCTGGGACAGGGAATACTTACTGGAAACACCATATATTTT	many	TRBV5-8	TRBJ1-3	TRBD1
CASSFDRSPGYTF	TGCGCCAGCAGCTTTGACAGGAGTCCGGGCTACACCTTC	NA	TRBV5-1	TRBJ1-2	NA
CASTVLGDRVSGYTF	TGTGCCAGCACTGTGCTGGGGGACAGGGTATCCGGCTACACCTTC	few	TRBV12-3/TRBV12-4	TRBJ1-2	TRBD1
CSARQGPLAKNIQYF	TGCAGTGCTAGACAGGGTCCCTTAGCCAAAAACATTCAGTACTTC	few	TRBV20-1	TRBJ2-4	NA
CASSAKGDRGFF	TGTGCCAGCAGCGCTAAGGGGGACCGCGGGTTCTTC	NA	TRBV11-2	TRBJ2-1	NA
CASSSPPATDTQYF	TGTGCCAGCAGTTCCCCTCCGGCGACAGATACGCAGTATTTT	NA	TRBV28	TRBJ2-3	NA
CSAREVAFNTEAFF	TGCAGTGCTAGAGAGGTGGCCTTTAACACTGAAGCTTTCTTT	NA	TRBV20-1	TRBJ1-1	NA
CASSFDRVLSGNTIYF	TGTGCCAGCAGCTTCGATCGCGTACTCTCTGGAAACACCATATATTTT	many	TRBV7-9	TRBJ1-3	NA
CASSMGQRGSKSTQHF	TGTGCCAGCAGCATGGGACAGCGAGGGTCAAAGTCGACCCAGCATTTT	few	TRBV7-8	TRBJ1-5	TRBD1
CASSLEGRGSYEQYF	TGTGCCAGCAGCTTAGAAGGGAGGGGCTCCTACGAGCAGTACTTC	NA	TRBV7-2	TRBJ2-7	TRBD2
CASSQGGPAYEQYF	TGTGCCAGCAGCCAAGGCGGGCCTGCATACGAGCAGTACTTC	few	TRBV3-1	TRBJ2-7	NA
CASSFGQGASEQYF	TGTGCCAGCAGCTTTGGACAGGGGGCTTCCGAGCAGTACTTC	few	TRBV7-9	TRBJ2-7	TRBD1
CASSLEQAVEAFF	TGTGCCAGCAGCTTAGAACAGGCAGTTGAAGCTTTCTTT	few	TRBV7-2	TRBJ1-1	NA
CASSQKAGDGYTF	TGCGCCAGCAGCCAGAAGGCGGGAGATGGCTACACCTTC	NA	TRBV4-3	TRBJ1-2	NA
CASSQVLSDTQYF	TGTGCCAGCAGCCAAGTCCTCTCAGATACGCAGTATTTT	NA	TRBV4-2	TRBJ2-3	NA
CASRSQRGYNEQFF	TGTGCCAGCAGGAGTCAGCGGGGGTACAATGAGCAGTTCTTC	NA	TRBV28	TRBJ2-1	TRBD2
CASSNPPKGVGSYEQYF	TGTGCCAGCAGCAATCCCCCCAAGGGTGTGGGAAGCTACGAGCAGTACTTC	many	TRBV21-1	TRBJ2-7	NA
CASSHQGGPESKYF	TGTGCCAGCAGCCATCAGGGAGGGCCCGAGTCTAAGTATTTT	few	TRBV4-2	TRBJ2-3	TRBD2
CASSVDGVSYNEQFF	TGTGCCAGCAGCGTAGATGGGGTGTCCTACAATGAGCAGTTCTTC	few	TRBV9	TRBJ2-1	NA
CASSLIASDPSYEQYF	TGTGCCAGCAGCTTGATTGCATCGGACCCATCCTACGAGCAGTACTTC	NA	TRBV7-2	TRBJ2-7	NA
CASSLSPGHLLSYEQYF	TGTGCCAGCAGTTTAAGCCCGGGACACCTACTCTCCTACGAGCAGTACTTC	few	TRBV7-2	TRBJ2-7	NA